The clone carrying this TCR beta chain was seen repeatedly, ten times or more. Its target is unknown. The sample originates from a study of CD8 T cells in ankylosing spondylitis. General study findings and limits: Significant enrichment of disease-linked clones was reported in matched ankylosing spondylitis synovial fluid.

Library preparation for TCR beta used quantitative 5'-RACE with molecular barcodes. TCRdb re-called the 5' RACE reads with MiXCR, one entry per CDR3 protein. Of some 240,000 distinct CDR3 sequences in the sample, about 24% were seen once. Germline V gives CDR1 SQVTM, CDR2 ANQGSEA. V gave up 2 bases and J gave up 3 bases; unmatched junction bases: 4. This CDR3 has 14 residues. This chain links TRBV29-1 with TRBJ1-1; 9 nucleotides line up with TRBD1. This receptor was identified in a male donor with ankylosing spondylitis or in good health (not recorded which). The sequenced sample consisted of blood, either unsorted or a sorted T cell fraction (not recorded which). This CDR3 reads CSVEPRQGDTEAFF. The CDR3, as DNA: TGCAGCGTTGAACCAAGACAGGGGGACACTGAAGCTTTCTTT.